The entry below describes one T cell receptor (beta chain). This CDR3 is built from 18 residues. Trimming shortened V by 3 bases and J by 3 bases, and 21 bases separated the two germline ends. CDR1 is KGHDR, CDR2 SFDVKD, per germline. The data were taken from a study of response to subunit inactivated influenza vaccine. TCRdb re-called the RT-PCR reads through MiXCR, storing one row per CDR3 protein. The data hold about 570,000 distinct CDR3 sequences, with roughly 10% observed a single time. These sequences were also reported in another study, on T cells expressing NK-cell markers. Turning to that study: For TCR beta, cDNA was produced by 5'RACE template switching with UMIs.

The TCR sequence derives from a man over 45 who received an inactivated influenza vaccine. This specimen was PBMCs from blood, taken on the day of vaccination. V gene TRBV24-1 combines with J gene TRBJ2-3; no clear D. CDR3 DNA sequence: TGTGCCACCAGTGATCCGCAATTCGGGTGGCGGAAAACAGATACGCAGTATTTT. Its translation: CATSDPQFGWRKTDTQYF.